This T cell receptor beta chain was captured in a study of blood T cell repertoires in COVID-19. In the original workflow: Estimation of nucleated cell counts was performed using reference gene primer amplification. The assay was immunoSEQ multiplex PCR, and TCRdb's table has in-frame clones only and misses some. V and J calls and clone size follow that table, whereas D and trimming were derived from the DNA. The repertoire consists of 180,000 or so clones, with over 70% occurring once and the leading ten covering around 13%. Adults between about 18 and 89 years of age took part from about 24 US areas. Self-reported history from a screening survey and questionnaire set each donor's cohort. What the recovered Cohort 3 donors had was two negative PCRs, clearance, or symptom resolution. The CDR3 has 17 amino acids. V lost 0 bases and J lost 5, with 19 bases in between. Germline V gene data show CDR1 as WSHSY and CDR2 as SAAADI.

The chain recombines TRBV10-2 with TRBJ1-1, with D perhaps TRBD1 (5 bases). The TCR was taken from a woman aged 55-70 years who had recovered from COVID-19. Sequenced: PBMCs or T cells enriched from blood (not recorded which). The CDR3 DNA reads TGCGCCAGCAGTGAGTCGTGGGGGGTGAGTATCGGAACTGAAGCTTTCTTT. Translated: CASSESWGVSIGTEAFF.